This TCR beta chain was identified in a study of glioma-infiltrating T cells. Study-wide findings and caveats: Tissue-blood divergence was below expectation in non-neoplastic patients, above in gliomas. Only very few CDR3 sequences appeared in both tissue and blood.

CDR3 length: 14 residues. The V segment lost 4 bases and the J segment 9 bases; nucleotides outside the gene matches: 3. Germline assignment: CDR1 MGHRA and CDR2 YSYEKL. This clonotype came up once. Its target is not known. Being one base from a much bigger clone, this may be a read error. Using RNA template, CDR3s of TCR alpha and beta were amplified with iRepertoire arm-PCR. One-step reverse transcription and amplification started from approximately 100-400 ng of tissue mRNA or PBMC total RNA. Using its own MiXCR run on the multiplex PCR reads, TCRdb lists one record per CDR3 protein. This sample carries some 40,000 distinct CDR3 sequences, 20% to 25% of them seen once, and the ten largest clones take less than 7%.

The material sequenced was glioma tissue, nonneoplastic brain tissue, or PBMCs (not recorded which). The V call is TRBV4-1, the J call TRBJ2-1; 13 bases fit TRBD2. The clonotype comes from a human donor with low-grade glioma or glioblastoma, undergoing nonglioma brain surgery, or in good health (not recorded which). The CDR3 spells CASSPTSGGGEQFF. The CDR3 DNA reads TGCGCCAGCAGCCCTACTAGCGGGGGGGGTGAGCAGTTCTTC.